This T cell receptor beta chain comes out of a study of blood T cell repertoires in COVID-19. Background on the study: The United States, Italy and Spain supplied acute and convalescent COVID-19 samples. T cells, B-cell-depleted T cells, or PBMCs supplied cDNA or gDNA.

The CDR3 extends over 15 amino acids. Germline loops: CDR1 SSHAT, CDR2 FNYEAQ (reference sequence). The ends were cut back, 5 bases at V and 5 bases at J, with 18 bases in the middle. Original data processing: Scientists estimated how many nucleated cells there were by amplifying reference gene primers. Sequencing was performed with immunoSEQ multiplex PCR; in TCRdb, only in-frame clones are kept and a portion is missing. D and trimming were read from the DNA, whereas the V and J calls and clone size are those reported in that table. The table lists roughly 98,000 clones, roughly 92% of them singletons.

This chain connects TRBV7-7 to TRBJ2-5; D may be TRBD2 (5 bases). Material for sequencing was peripheral blood. This TCR was recovered from a woman aged 60-75 years with active COVID-19. This CDR3 reads CASSRGRGLGETQYF. The CDR3 bases are TGTGCCAGCAGCCGAGGCCGGGGATTGGGGGAGACCCAGTACTTC.